The 26 T cell receptor beta chains below come from one sample, sequenced in a study of blood T cell repertoires in COVID-19 (dated by TCRdb to the early 2020s). Library preparation employed the immunoSEQ multiplex PCR assay. TCRdb retrieved this table from immuneACCESS and kept in-frame rearrangements only. Not all clones are present; in checked studies, unresolved V genes account for under half, and no reason is known for the remainder. The sample has about 280,000 clones on record, roughly 85% of them singletons. 4.5% to 6% of the sample is held by the ten biggest clonotypes. The sequenced sample consisted of peripheral blood. All receptors derive from a man aged 45-65 years with active or convalescent COVID-19.

The CDR3 DNA reads as TGCGCCAGCAGCCAAGATCCCAAGTTCGGGTTCTCTGGGGCCAACGTCCTGACTTTC. This encodes CASSQDPKFGFSGANVLTF. This rearrangement joins TRBV4-3 to TRBJ2-6; no firm D call. This CDR3 is 19 amino acids long. The germline V and J ends were trimmed by 0 bases and 0 bases, with 15 bases remaining between them. Germline V CDR1 and CDR2: LGHNA, YSLEER.

The gene calls are TRBV10-1 and TRBJ2-3; no firm D call. This CDR3 has 13 residues. Trimming removed 2 bases at V and 4 bases at J, with 7 bases between. Germline values: CDR1 WNHNN, CDR2 SYGVQD (reference sequence). The CDR3 DNA follows: TGCGCCAGCAGTGAGACACCCTCAGATACGCAGTATTTT. The encoded protein is CASSETPSDTQYF.

J is TRBJ2-2 and V is TRBV9; D possibly corresponds to TRBD1 (5 bases). Per the germline V gene, CDR1 is SGDLS and CDR2 is YYNGEE. V was shortened by 2 bases and J by 0 bases, with 8 bases between the two germline ends. The CDR3 extends over 15 amino acids. The CDR3 spells CASSVATANTGELFF. CDR3 bases: TGTGCCAGCAGCGTTGCGACAGCGAACACCGGGGAGCTGTTTTTT.

J is TRBJ1-1 and V is TRBV30, with a weak D call TRBD1 (5 bases). In germline, CDR1 is GTSNPN, CDR2 SVGIG (reference sequence). The CDR3 extends over 12 amino acids. Trimming removed 5 bases at V and 2 bases at J, with 9 bases between. The CDR3 protein is CAWDSINTEAFF. The CDR3 DNA reads TGTGCCTGGGACAGTATTAACACTGAAGCTTTCTTT.

The chain joins TRBV19 to TRBJ1-2; TRBD1 might be the D (6 bases). The CDR3 is made up of 14 amino acids. V gave up 6 bases and J gave up 4 bases, with 15 bases separating them. Germline CDR1 is LNHDA and CDR2 is SQIVND (reference sequence). CDR3 protein: CASRSGGRVYGYTF. CDR3 in DNA: TGTGCCAGTAGGTCGGGGGGGCGCGTCTATGGCTACACCTTC. Using reference TRBV19 and TRBJ1-2 for the parts outside the CDR3, the full variable domain is DGGITQSPKYLFRKEGQNVTLSCEQNLNHDAMYWYRQDPGQGLRLIYYSQIVNDFQKGDIAEGYSVSREKKESFPLTVTSAQKNPTAFYLCASRSGGRVYGYTFGSGTRLTVV.

The CDR3 reads CASSQVRVTSSSSYEQYF. For the CDR3, the DNA is TGCGCCAGCAGCCAAGTTAGGGTGACTAGCTCTTCCTCCTACGAGCAGTACTTC. The V gene is TRBV4-1, the J gene TRBJ2-7; 7 nucleotides match TRBD2. The V gene's germline CDR1 is MGHRA and CDR2 YSYEKL. The CDR3 totals 18 residues. With V trimmed by 1 base and J by 0 bases, 12 bases remained unmatched.

This clone has more than one count but fewer than ten. Other DNA sequences from this sample encode an identical CDR3 as well. The V call is TRBV9, the J call TRBJ2-5, with D maybe TRBD2 (7 bases). With 0 bases removed from V and 5 bases from J, the gap between germline ends came to 14 bases. The CDR3 is 15 residues long. Germline-derived CDR1 and CDR2 are SGDLS and YYNGEE. The CDR3 region is CASSVATGGLETQYF. The CDR3, as DNA: TGTGCCAGCAGCGTAGCTACGGGGGGCCTGGAGACCCAGTACTTC.

The chain has TRBV5-6 and TRBJ2-5, with a weak D call TRBD1 (5 bases). This CDR3 contains 14 residues. The V gene lost 5 bases and the J gene lost 1 base, with 12 bases spanning the gap. The germline V gene encodes CDR1 SGHDT and CDR2 YYEEEE. The CDR3 is CASRTVDFQETQYF. The CDR3 bases are TGTGCCAGCAGGACAGTTGATTTCCAAGAGACCCAGTACTTC.

V gene TRBV5-4 combines with J gene TRBJ2-7; TRBD2 agrees at 14 bases. Germline CDR1 and CDR2: SGHNT and YYREEE (reference sequence). Trimming removed 0 bases from V and 7 bases from J; junction bases left unmatched: 15. The CDR3 runs 19 residues. The DNA of the CDR3 is TGTGCCAGCAGCTTGGCCAGGGGGACTAGCGGGAGTCAGGGCCTGGAGCAGTACTTC. Its protein is CASSLARGTSGSQGLEQYF. The entire variable domain, with the rest obtained from reference TRBV5-4 and TRBJ2-7, is as follows: ETGVTQSPTHLIKTRGQQVTLRCSSQSGHNTVSWYQQALGQGPQFIFQYYREEENGRGNFPPRFSGLQFPNYSSELNVNALELDDSALYLCASSLARGTSGSQGLEQYFGPGTRLTVT.

J is TRBJ2-3 and V is TRBV27; 7 bases agree with TRBD1. CDR3 length: 16 residues. The germline V gene encodes CDR1 MNHEY and CDR2 SMNVEV (reference sequence). Unmatched junction bases numbered 11, after V lost 3 bases and J lost 5 bases. The CDR3 protein is CASSFKVGTEIDTQYF. CDR3 bases: TGTGCCAGCAGTTTTAAGGTGGGGACAGAGATAGATACGCAGTATTTT.

The chain carries TRBV28 and TRBJ2-5; no reliable D call. CDR3 length: 13 amino acids. The V end was cut by 3 bases, the J end by 5 bases, with 10 bases between. The germline V gene has CDR1 MDHEN and CDR2 SYDVKM. The CDR3 region is CASSFGERETQYF. The CDR3 bases are TGTGCCAGCAGTTTCGGCGAGAGGGAGACCCAGTACTTC.

This chain links TRBV11-3 with TRBJ2-2; D is unresolved. CDR3 length: 12 amino acids. Germline V gene data show CDR1 as SGHNT and CDR2 as YENEEA. The V gene lost 5 bases and the J gene lost 3 bases, with 4 bases spanning the gap. CDR3 sequence: CASSLHTGELFF. The CDR3 nucleotides read TGTGCCAGCAGCCTTCACACCGGGGAGCTGTTTTTT.

The chain joins TRBV28 to TRBJ1-2, with 12 bases lining up with TRBD1. CDR3 length: 14 residues. J lost 8 bases, V lost 5 bases, and 6 bases had no gene match. From germline, CDR1 is MDHEN and CDR2 SYDVKM. CDR3 DNA sequence: TGTGCCAGCAGTCCCGGGACAGGGGGCCGAGGCTACACCTTC. This sequence encodes CASSPGTGGRGYTF.

This clone is a singleton in its sample. V gene TRBV9 combines with J gene TRBJ1-1; no definite D call. V gave up 2 bases and J gave up 1 base, with 12 bases separating them. The germline CDR1 and CDR2 sequences are SGDLS and YYNGEE. This CDR3 contains 15 residues. Written as DNA, the CDR3 is TGTGCCAGCAGCGTTACGGCCGGAGGGAACACTGAAGCTTTCTTT. This codes for CASSVTAGGNTEAFF.

This chain joins TRBV5-1 and TRBJ2-7, with 11 bases lining up with TRBD2. In germline, CDR1 is SGHRS, CDR2 YFSETQ. This CDR3 spans 15 amino acids. After removal of 4 bases from V and 6 bases from J, the junction contained 9 bases not matched to a gene. The CDR3 sequence: CASSPRLAGFSEQYF. In DNA form, the CDR3 reads TGCGCCAGCAGCCCTCGACTAGCGGGATTTTCCGAGCAGTACTTC.

The chain joins TRBV6-6 to TRBJ1-1; the match to TRBD1 covers 7 bases. CDR3 length: 14 residues. CDR1 is MNHNY, CDR2 SVGAGI, per germline (reference sequence). The junction had 7 bases not matched to a gene; V was cut back by 6 bases and J by 3 bases. The CDR3 bases are TGTGCCAGCAGCCGTACAGGGGATTACACTGAAGCTTTCTTT. Translated: CASSRTGDYTEAFF.

The table lists this clone with a count of one. J is TRBJ1-4 and V is TRBV12-3 or TRBV12-4; 9 positions agree with TRBD1. J lost 7 bases, V lost 9 bases, and 6 bases had no gene match. The CDR3 consists of 13 residues. For the CDR3, the DNA is TGTGCCAGTTTAAGGGACAGGGCTGAAAAACTGTTTTTT. Protein sequence: CASLRDRAEKLFF.

The V gene is TRBV7-9, the J gene TRBJ2-7, with 9 bases matching TRBD2. This CDR3 spans 16 amino acids. V was clipped by 4 bases and J by 5 bases; unmatched bases: 12. Germline-derived CDR1 and CDR2 are SEHNR and FQNEAQ (reference sequence). The CDR3 DNA is TGTGCCAGCAGCTCCCGAATGAGTAGCGGGAGCGACGAGCAGTACTTC. Amino acids: CASSSRMSSGSDEQYF.

J is TRBJ2-1 and V is TRBV27; the match to TRBD2 covers 12 bases. The CDR3 covers 15 residues. Losses at the gene ends were 8 bases for V and 4 bases for J; bases not matched to a gene: 6. Germline V CDR1 and CDR2: MNHEY, SMNVEV (reference sequence). The CDR3 protein is CASASGTSGYNEQFF. In nucleotides, the CDR3 is TGTGCCAGCGCATCCGGGACTAGCGGGTACAATGAGCAGTTCTTC.

The chain recombines TRBV11-2 with TRBJ2-5; 8 bases are a match to TRBD1. This CDR3 is 18 amino acids long. Germline CDR1 and CDR2: SGHAT and FQNNGV. Trimming took 0 bases from V and 2 from J; bases not matched to a gene: 11. DNA of the CDR3: TGTGCCAGCAGCTTAGAGCTCAGGGGGCGTTGGGGGCAAGAGACCCAGTACTTC. Amino acids: CASSLELRGRWGQETQYF. Based on the CDR3 plus reference TRBV11-2 and TRBJ2-5, the full variable domain is EAGVAQSPRYKIIEKRQSVAFWCNPISGHATLYWYQQILGQGPKLLIQFQNNGVVDDSQLPKDRFSAERLKGVDSTLKIQPAKLEDSAVYLCASSLELRGRWGQETQYFGPGTRLLVL.

V gene TRBV6-5 combines with J gene TRBJ2-1; 7 positions agree with TRBD2. With 6 bases clipped from V and 7 bases from J, the junction kept 3 bases outside the gene matches. CDR1 is MNHEY, CDR2 SVGAGI, per germline. The CDR3 sequence is 12 residues long. The chain's CDR3 is CASRVGGNEQFF. In nucleotides, the CDR3 is TGTGCCAGCAGGGTGGGGGGGAATGAGCAGTTCTTC.

The V call is TRBV7-9, the J call TRBJ2-2; 8 bases map to TRBD1. Trimming took 5 bases from V and 1 from J; bases not matched to a gene: 12. The germline V gene encodes CDR1 SEHNR and CDR2 FQNEAQ (reference sequence). CDR3 length: 18 residues. The CDR3 DNA is TGTGCCAGCAGCGGAGGTCCAGGACAGGGCGTGAACACCGGGGAGCTGTTTTTT. Translating it yields CASSGGPGQGVNTGELFF.

V is TRBV18 and J is TRBJ2-3, with D possibly matching TRBD1 (6 bases). Trimming took off 3 bases at V and 0 bases at J, with 13 bases between the two ends. Germline-derived CDR1 and CDR2 are KGHSH and LQKENI. CDR3 length equals 16 residues. The CDR3 spells CASSPRNRASTDTQYF. The DNA of the CDR3 is TGTGCCAGCTCACCCCGTAACAGGGCCAGCACAGATACGCAGTATTTT.

The gene calls are TRBV30 and TRBJ2-7, with 15 bases that match TRBD2. Per the germline V gene, CDR1 is GTSNPN and CDR2 is SVGIG (reference sequence). CDR3 size: 18 residues. J gave up 0 bases and V 3 bases, and 9 bases lay outside the gene matches. CDR3 sequence: CAWRAGTSGRTNSYEQYF. The CDR3 DNA is TGTGCCTGGAGAGCCGGGACTAGCGGGAGGACCAACTCCTACGAGCAGTACTTC.

A single count supports this clone. The rearrangement links TRBV19 to TRBJ1-2; 7 bases are shared with TRBD1. The junction had 3 bases not matched to a gene; V was cut back by 7 bases and J by 4 bases. CDR1 LNHDA and CDR2 SQIVND come from the germline V gene (reference sequence). This CDR3 is built from 12 residues. CDR3 sequence reads: CASKGTVYGYTF. CDR3 nucleotide sequence: TGTGCCAGTAAAGGGACAGTCTATGGCTACACCTTC.

This rearrangement joins TRBV11-2 to TRBJ2-5; tentatively, D is TRBD2 (6 bases). This CDR3 contains 14 residues. The germline V gene has CDR1 SGHAT and CDR2 FQNNGV. Trimming took 5 bases from V and 2 from J, leaving 12 bases between them. The DNA for the CDR3 is TGTGCCAGCAGCCCCCGGGAGTGGCAAGAGACCCAGTACTTC. This translates into CASSPREWQETQYF.